This T cell receptor (beta chain) was found in a study of T cell changes during pregnancy in multiple sclerosis. Per the germline V gene, CDR1 is MNHNY and CDR2 is SVGAGI (reference sequence). The V and J ends lost 0 bases and 10 bases, in that order; junction bases with no gene match: 7. The length of the CDR3 is 14 residues. TCRdb keeps only in-frame clones here, not all; method: immunoSEQ multiplex PCR. The sample yields about 57,000 clones, 89% seen once. The input for sequencing was peripheral blood, taken after pregnancy. The V call is TRBV6-6, the J call TRBJ1-2, with 8 bases fitting TRBD1. The TCR was taken from a female donor with multiple sclerosis, enrolled in a pregnancy study. In DNA form, the CDR3 reads TGTGCCAGCAGTTACTCGAGTCAGGGGGCTTTCTACACCTTC. Translating it yields CASSYSSQGAFYTF.